This TCR beta chain derives from a study of blood T cell repertoires in COVID-19. Study-level information: There were acute and convalescent COVID-19 samples, and they came from the United States, Italy and Spain.

Sequencing was performed with immunoSEQ multiplex PCR; in TCRdb, only in-frame clones are kept and a portion is missing. Of around 310,000 clones listed, 85% to 90% are singletons. As regards this clone: The junction does not match germline at one end; this may be a read error.

CDR1 is PRHDT and CDR2 is FYEKMQ in the germline V gene (reference sequence). The CDR3 consists of 13 residues. Participants reported their clinical history, and cohort assignment relied on those reports. The source material was PBMCs or T cells enriched from blood (not recorded which). This receptor was taken from a woman younger than 45 who had recovered from COVID-19. The chain links TRBV13 to TRBJ1-1; D gene unclear. CDR3 in amino acids: CASSLGPDTEAFF. The DNA of the CDR3 is TGTGCCAGCAGCTTAGGCCCTGACACGGAAGCTTTCTTT.